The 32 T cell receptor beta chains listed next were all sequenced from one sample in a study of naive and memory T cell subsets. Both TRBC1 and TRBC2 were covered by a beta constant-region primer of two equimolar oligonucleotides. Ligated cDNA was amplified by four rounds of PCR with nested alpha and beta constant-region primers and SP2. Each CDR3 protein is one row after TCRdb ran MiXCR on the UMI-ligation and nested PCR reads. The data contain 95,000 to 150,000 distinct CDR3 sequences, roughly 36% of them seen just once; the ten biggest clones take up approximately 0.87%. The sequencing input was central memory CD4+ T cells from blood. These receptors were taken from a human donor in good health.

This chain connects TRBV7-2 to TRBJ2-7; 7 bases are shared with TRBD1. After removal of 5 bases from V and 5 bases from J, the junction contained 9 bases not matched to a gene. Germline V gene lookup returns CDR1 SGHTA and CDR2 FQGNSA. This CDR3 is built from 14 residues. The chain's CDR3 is CASSTTRTGNEQYF. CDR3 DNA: TGTGCCAGCAGCACAACCCGGACAGGCAACGAGCAGTACTTC.

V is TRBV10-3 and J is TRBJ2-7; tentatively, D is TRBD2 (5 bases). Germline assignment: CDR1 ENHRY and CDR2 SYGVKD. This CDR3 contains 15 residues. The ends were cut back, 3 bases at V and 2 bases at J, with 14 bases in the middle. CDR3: CAISDEGLGTYEQYF. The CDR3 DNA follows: TGTGCCATCAGTGATGAGGGCCTGGGAACCTACGAGCAGTACTTC.

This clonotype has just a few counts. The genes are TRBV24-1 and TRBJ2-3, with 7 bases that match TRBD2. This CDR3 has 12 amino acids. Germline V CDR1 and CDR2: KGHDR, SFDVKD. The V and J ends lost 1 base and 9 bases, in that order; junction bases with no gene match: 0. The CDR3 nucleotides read TGTGCCACCAGTGATTTCGGGGGGACGCAGTATTTT. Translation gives CATSDFGGTQYF.

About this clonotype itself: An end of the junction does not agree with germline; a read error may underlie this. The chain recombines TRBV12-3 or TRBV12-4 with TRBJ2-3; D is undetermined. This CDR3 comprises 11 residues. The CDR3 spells CASSFGLDRDF. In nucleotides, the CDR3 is TGTGCCAGCAGTTTTGGCCTGGACCGGGATTTT.

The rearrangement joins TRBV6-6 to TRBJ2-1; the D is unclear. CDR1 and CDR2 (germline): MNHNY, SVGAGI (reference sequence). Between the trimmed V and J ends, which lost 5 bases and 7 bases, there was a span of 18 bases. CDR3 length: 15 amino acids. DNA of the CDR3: TGTGCCAGCAGTCAACTTAGCCGCTTTAGAAATGAGCAGTTCTTC. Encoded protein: CASSQLSRFRNEQFF.

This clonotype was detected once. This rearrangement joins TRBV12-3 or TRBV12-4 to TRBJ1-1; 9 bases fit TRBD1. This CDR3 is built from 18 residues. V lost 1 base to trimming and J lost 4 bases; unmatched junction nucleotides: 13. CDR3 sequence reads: CASSLVSRDRVTLTEAFF. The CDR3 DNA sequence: TGTGCCAGCAGTTTAGTCTCTCGGGACAGGGTGACCCTCACTGAAGCTTTCTTT.

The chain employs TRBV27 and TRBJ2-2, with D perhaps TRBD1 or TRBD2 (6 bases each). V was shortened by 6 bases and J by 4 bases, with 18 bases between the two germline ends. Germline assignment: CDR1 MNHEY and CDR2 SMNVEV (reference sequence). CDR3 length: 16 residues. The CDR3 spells CASSPIRGRSTGELFF. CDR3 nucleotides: TGTGCCAGCAGCCCCATTCGGGGGCGGTCCACCGGGGAGCTGTTTTTT.

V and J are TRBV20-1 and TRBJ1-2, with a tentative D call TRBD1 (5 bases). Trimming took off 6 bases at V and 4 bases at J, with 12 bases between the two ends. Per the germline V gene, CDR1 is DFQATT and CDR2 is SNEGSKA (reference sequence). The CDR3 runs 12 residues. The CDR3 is CSAPRQSYGYTF. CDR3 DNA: TGCAGTGCACCCCGACAGAGCTATGGCTACACCTTC.

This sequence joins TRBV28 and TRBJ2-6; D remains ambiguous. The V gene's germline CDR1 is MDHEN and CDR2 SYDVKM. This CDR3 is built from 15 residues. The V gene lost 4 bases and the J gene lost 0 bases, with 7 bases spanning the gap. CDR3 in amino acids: CASSSPYSGANVLTF. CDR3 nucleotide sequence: TGTGCCAGCAGTTCCCCTTACTCTGGGGCCAACGTCCTGACTTTC.

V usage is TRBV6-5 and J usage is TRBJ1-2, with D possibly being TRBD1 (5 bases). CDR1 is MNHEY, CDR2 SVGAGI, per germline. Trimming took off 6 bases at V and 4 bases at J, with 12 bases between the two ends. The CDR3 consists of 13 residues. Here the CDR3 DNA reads TGTGCCAGCAGGCCGACAGTTACCTATGGCTACACCTTC. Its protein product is CASRPTVTYGYTF.

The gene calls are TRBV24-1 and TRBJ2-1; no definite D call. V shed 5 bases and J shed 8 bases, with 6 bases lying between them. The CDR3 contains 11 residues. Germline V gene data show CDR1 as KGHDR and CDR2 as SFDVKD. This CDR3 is CATSVGDEQFF. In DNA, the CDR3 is TGTGCCACCAGTGTCGGCGATGAGCAGTTCTTC.

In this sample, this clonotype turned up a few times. The CDR3 coding sequence is TGCAGCGTTGGGGACAGACGGGACACTGAAGCTTTCTTT. Translated, it gives CSVGDRRDTEAFF. The rearrangement links TRBV29-1 to TRBJ1-1; 7 nucleotides agree with TRBD1. The J segment lost 3 bases and the V segment lost 4 bases, leaving 5 bases of the junction unmatched. The V gene's germline CDR1 is SQVTM and CDR2 ANQGSEA. This CDR3 has 13 amino acids. The complete variable domain, with remaining parts taken from reference TRBV29-1 and TRBJ1-1, reads SAVISQKPSRDICQRGTSLTIQCQVDSQVTMMFWYRQQPGQSLTLIATANQGSEATYESGFVIDKFPISRPNLTFSTLTVSNMSPEDSSIYLCSVGDRRDTEAFFGQGTRLTVV.

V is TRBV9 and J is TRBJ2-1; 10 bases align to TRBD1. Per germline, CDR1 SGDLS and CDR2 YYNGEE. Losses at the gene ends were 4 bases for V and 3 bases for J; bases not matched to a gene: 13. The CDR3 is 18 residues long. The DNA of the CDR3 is TGTGCCAGCAGCTACAGCCCTGCCGGGACAGGGGTCTACAATGAGCAGTTCTTC. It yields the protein CASSYSPAGTGVYNEQFF.

CDR3 in amino acids: CSARPVAGVGTQYF. Here the CDR3 DNA reads TGCAGTGCTAGACCGGTAGCGGGAGTGGGGACCCAGTACTTC. The chain recombines TRBV20-1 with TRBJ2-5, with 9 positions matching TRBD2. J lost 7 bases, V lost 2 bases, and 8 bases had no gene match. Germline CDR1 reads DFQATT; CDR2 reads SNEGSKA (reference sequence). CDR3 size: 14 residues.

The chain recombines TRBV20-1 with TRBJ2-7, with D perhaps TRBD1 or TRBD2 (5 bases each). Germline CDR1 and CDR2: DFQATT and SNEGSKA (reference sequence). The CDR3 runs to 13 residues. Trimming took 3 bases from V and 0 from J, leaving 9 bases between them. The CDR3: CSASGTSSYEQYF. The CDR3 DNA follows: TGCAGTGCTAGCGGGACGAGCTCCTACGAGCAGTACTTC.

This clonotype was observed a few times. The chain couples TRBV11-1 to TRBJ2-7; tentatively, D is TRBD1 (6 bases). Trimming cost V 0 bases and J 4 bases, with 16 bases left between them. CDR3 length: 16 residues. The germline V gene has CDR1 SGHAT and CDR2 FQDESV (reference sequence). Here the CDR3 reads CASSLATGSGPYEQYF. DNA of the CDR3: TGTGCCAGCAGCTTAGCGACAGGTTCTGGGCCTTACGAGCAGTACTTC. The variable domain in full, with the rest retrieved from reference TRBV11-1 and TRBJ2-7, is EAEVAQSPRYKITEKSQAVAFWCDPISGHATLYWYRQILGQGPELLVQFQDESVVDDSQLPKDRFSAERLKGVDSTLKIQPAELGDSAMYLCASSLATGSGPYEQYFGPGTRLTVT.

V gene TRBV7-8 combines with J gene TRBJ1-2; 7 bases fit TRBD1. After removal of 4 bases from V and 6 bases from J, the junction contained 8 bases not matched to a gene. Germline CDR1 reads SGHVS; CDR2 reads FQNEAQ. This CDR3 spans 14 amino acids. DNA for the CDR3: TGTGCCAGCAGCTCACTGACAGGGCCTCATGGCTACACCTTC. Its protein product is CASSSLTGPHGYTF.

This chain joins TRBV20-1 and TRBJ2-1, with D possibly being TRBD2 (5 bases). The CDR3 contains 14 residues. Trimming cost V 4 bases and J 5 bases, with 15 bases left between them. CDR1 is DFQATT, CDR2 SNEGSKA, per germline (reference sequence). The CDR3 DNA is TGCAGTGCTAAGGTTTCTAGCTTGAACAATGAGCAGTTCTTC. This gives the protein CSAKVSSLNNEQFF.

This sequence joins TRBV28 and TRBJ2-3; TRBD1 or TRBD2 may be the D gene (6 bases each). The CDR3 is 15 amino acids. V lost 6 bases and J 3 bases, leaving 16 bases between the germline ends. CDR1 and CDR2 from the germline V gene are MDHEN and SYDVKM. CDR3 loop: CASSSTGTGTDTQYF. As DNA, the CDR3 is TGTGCCAGCAGCAGTACAGGGACTGGGACAGATACGCAGTATTTT.

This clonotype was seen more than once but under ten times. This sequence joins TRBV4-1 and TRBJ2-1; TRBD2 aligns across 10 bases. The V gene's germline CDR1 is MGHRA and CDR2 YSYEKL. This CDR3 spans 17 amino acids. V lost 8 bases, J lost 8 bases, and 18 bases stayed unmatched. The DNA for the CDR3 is TGCGCCAGCGGAACCCATAGCGGGAGGCCCCTCTCGGATGAGCAGTTCTTC. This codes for CASGTHSGRPLSDEQFF.

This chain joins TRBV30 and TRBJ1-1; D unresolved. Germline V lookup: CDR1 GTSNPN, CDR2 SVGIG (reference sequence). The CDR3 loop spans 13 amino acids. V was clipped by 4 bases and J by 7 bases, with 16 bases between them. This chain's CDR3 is CAWTGWAPYEAFF. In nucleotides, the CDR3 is TGTGCCTGGACCGGGTGGGCCCCTTATGAAGCTTTCTTT.

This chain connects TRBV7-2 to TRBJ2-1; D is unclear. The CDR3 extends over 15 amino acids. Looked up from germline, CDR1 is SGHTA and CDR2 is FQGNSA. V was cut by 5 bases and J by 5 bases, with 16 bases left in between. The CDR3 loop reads CASSPNRMSNNEQFF. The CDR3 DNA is TGTGCCAGCAGCCCCAACCGCATGAGTAACAATGAGCAGTTCTTC.

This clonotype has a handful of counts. The CDR3 spells CASELGVRSGNTIYF. The CDR3 DNA reads as TGTGCCAGTGAACTCGGGGTTCGTTCTGGAAACACCATATATTTT. The chain couples TRBV19 to TRBJ1-3; D not resolved. Trimming cost V 8 bases and J 1 base, with 15 bases left between them. Germline-derived CDR1 and CDR2 are LNHDA and SQIVND (reference sequence). This CDR3 comprises 15 residues.

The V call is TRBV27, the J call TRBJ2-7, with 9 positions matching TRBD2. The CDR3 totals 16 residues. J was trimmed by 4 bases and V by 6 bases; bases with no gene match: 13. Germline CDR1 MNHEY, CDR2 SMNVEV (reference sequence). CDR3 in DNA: TGTGCCAGCAGCCCGGGCGGCGGGAGGGCCCTTTACGAGCAGTACTTC. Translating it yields CASSPGGGRALYEQYF.

The CDR3: CASTSVSNQPQHF. In DNA, the CDR3 is TGTGCCAGCACCAGTGTTAGCAATCAGCCCCAGCATTTT. The V call is TRBV28, the J call TRBJ1-5, with D hard to call. The length of the CDR3 is 13 residues. Germline values: CDR1 MDHEN, CDR2 SYDVKM. The V end lost 7 bases, the J end lost 0 bases, and 7 bases lay between the germline ends.

CDR3 coding DNA: TGTGCCAGCAGTTTTGTCGACCGGGGGGCTGTGCAGTTCTTC. Its protein is CASSFVDRGAVQFF. The V and J genes are TRBV28 and TRBJ2-1, with D possibly matching TRBD2 (7 bases). The CDR3 is 14 amino acids. Trimming took 3 bases from V and 12 from J, leaving 18 bases between them. Per germline, CDR1 MDHEN and CDR2 SYDVKM.

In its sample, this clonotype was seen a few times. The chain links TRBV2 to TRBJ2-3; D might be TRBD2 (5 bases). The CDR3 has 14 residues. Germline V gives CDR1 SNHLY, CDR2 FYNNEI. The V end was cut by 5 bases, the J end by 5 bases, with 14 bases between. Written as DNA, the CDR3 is TGTGCCAGCAGTCAGCGGCCTCGTTTAGATACGCAGTATTTT. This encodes CASSQRPRLDTQYF.

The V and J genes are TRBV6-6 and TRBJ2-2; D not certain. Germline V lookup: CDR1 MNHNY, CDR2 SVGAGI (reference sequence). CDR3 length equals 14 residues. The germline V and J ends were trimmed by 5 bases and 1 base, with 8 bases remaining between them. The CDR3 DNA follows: TGTGCCAGCAGTGACCAGCTGAACACCGGGGAGCTGTTTTTT. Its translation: CASSDQLNTGELFF.

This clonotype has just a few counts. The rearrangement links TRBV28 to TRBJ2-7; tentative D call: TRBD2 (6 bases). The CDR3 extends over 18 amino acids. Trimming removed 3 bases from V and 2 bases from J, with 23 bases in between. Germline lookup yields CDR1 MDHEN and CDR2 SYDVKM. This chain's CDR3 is CASSFTWDFGRSAYEQYF. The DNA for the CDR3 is TGTGCCAGCAGTTTTACTTGGGACTTCGGAAGGTCTGCCTACGAGCAGTACTTC.

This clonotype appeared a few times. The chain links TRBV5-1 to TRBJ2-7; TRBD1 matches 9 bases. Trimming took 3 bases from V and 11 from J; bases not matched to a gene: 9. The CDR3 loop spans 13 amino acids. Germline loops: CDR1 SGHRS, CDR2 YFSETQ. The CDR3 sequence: CASSYAGGQGKYF. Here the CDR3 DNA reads TGCGCCAGCAGCTACGCCGGCGGACAGGGGAAGTACTTC.

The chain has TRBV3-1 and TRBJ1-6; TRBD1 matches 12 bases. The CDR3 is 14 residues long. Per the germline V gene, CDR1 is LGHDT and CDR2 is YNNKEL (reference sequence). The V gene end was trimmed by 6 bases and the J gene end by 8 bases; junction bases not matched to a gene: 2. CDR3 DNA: TGTGCCAGCAGGGGGGACAGGGGGCATTCACCCCTCCACTTT. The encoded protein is CASRGDRGHSPLHF.

The CDR3 sequence is CASSSPGTGGDEQYF. The CDR3 coding sequence is TGTGCCAGCAGTTCCCCCGGGACAGGGGGCGACGAGCAGTACTTC. The chain carries TRBV6-6 and TRBJ2-7; 12 nucleotides agree with TRBD1. The CDR3 consists of 15 residues. The germline gives CDR1 MNHNY, CDR2 SVGAGI (reference sequence). The junction had 6 bases not matched to a gene; V was cut back by 4 bases and J by 5 bases.